The T cell receptor (beta chain) described here comes from a study of shared T cell receptors in the human thymus. CDR1 is MDHEN and CDR2 is SYDVKM in the germline V gene. The junction had 17 bases not matched to a gene; V was cut back by 6 bases and J by 0 bases. The CDR3 is made up of 19 amino acids. Using immunoSEQ multiplex PCR, the repertoire was profiled, and TCRdb retains in-frame clones only, with some absent. The sample lists about 540,000 clones; 75% to 85% were seen once. This sample was shared with a second study, whose subject was human thymus T cells. That publication notes: The thymus was resected at corrective cardiac surgery.

The J gene is TRBJ2-7, the V gene TRBV28, with 10 bases lining up with TRBD1. The origin of this receptor is a boy in the first two years of life with a congenital heart defect. The source material was thymocytes. Here the CDR3 reads CASRHRTGGPAAYSYEQYF. The CDR3 region has the DNA TGTGCCAGCAGACATCGGACAGGGGGACCAGCGGCCTACTCCTACGAGCAGTACTTC.